The rows below give T cell receptor beta chains drawn from one sample of a study of shared clonotypes between healthy human individuals. Assay: immunoSEQ multiplex PCR; the TCRdb copy retains only in-frame clones and omits some. The sample lists hundreds of thousands of clones, around 97% occurring once. Sequenced material: naive CD4+ T cells sorted from blood. These receptors all stem from a woman between 25 and 40 years old in good health. CDR3s include the opening cysteine and the closing phenylalanine or tryptophan. The size of a clone is reported for some rows only, either as once, few or many, or as a class for expanded clones.

TRBJ1-2 | . | TRBV6-1 | CASSEGGQNYGYTF
TRBJ2-6 | once | TRBV7-9 | CASSPSGGVLTF
TRBJ1-6 | . | TRBV14 | CASRRQGVGSPLHF
TRBJ1-4 | . | TRBV4-1 | CASSPPGTGGAEKLFF
TRBJ1-1 | . | TRBV5-1 | CASSYKQGRDTEAFF
TRBJ2-1 | . | TRBV27 | CASSGSVGYEQFF
TRBJ1-2 | . | TRBV5-6 | CASSPNSNYGYTF
TRBJ2-1 | once | TRBV13 | CASSLNSGRYEQFF
TRBJ2-2 | . | TRBV5-1 | CASSLGTRITGELFF
TRBJ2-5 | . | TRBV9 | CASSVQPQETQYF
TRBJ2-1 | . | TRBV7-3 | CASSLFPKQGSEQFF
TRBJ2-1 | once | TRBV28 | CASSLDRDRVYNEQFF
TRBJ1-5 | . | TRBV2 | CASSRDSASNQPQHF
TRBJ2-7 | . | TRBV2 | CASSVRDEQYF
TRBJ1-4 | . | TRBV28 | CASSSPGQGNEKLFF
TRBJ1-2 | . | TRBV28 | CASSLPNYGYTF
TRBJ2-7 | . | TRBV11-2 | CASSIRTSSEQYF
TRBJ1-2 | . | TRBV5-1 | CASSLTGIYGYTF
TRBJ1-1 | . | TRBV5-1 | CASSGNKIMNTEAFF
TRBJ2-5 | . | TRBV5-1 | CASSRRVYQETQYF
TRBJ1-1 | . | TRBV28 | CASRQGQTEAFF
TRBJ1-5 | few | TRBV19 | CASRGAGGSRSNQPQHF
TRBJ2-2 | . | TRBV2 | CASKATNTGELFF
TRBJ2-3 | . | TRBV6-1 | CASNWASVADTQYF
TRBJ2-7 | . | TRBV4-1 | CASSQPGRRRSSYEQYF
TRBJ1-1 | . | TRBV11-3 | CASSPQGIDTEAFF
TRBJ1-4 | . | TRBV6-5 | CASSYEPSGRGEKLFF
TRBJ2-3 | . | TRBV5-6 | CASSGNSGWASTDTQYF
TRBJ2-3 | . | TRBV19 | CASTAGRADTQYF